A selection of T cell receptor beta chains follows, all from one sample in a study of CD8+CD57+ T cells in acquired aplastic anemia. TCRdb redid the calling of the reads with MiXCR, one entry per CDR3 protein. This table holds more than 70,000 distinct CDR3 sequences, around 70% found once. Sequenced: sorted CD4+, CD8+, or CD8+CD57+ T cells (not recorded which) from PBMCs. Receptor source: a human donor with aplastic anemia. Each CDR3 is given with its conserved first and last residue. D genes are given only for firm matches. Some rows have no size entry. The others give once, few or many, or a class for an expanded clone.

.	TRBV5-1	TRBJ1-4	TRBD1	CASKRQGTNEKLFF	TGCGCCAGCAAGAGACAGGGGACTAATGAAAAACTGTTTTTT
many	TRBV7-9	TRBJ2-7	.	CASSPPKGTYEQYF	TGTGCCAGCAGCCCCCCTAAGGGGACCTACGAGCAGTACTTC
.	TRBV27	TRBJ1-2	TRBD1	CARSLGQGAATGYTF	TGTGCCCGCAGTTTAGGGCAGGGGGCGGCAACTGGCTACACCTTC
.	TRBV2	TRBJ1-6	.	CASSDREGSPLHF	TGTGCCAGCAGTGACAGGGAGGGTTCACCCCTCCACTTT
once	TRBV2	TRBJ1-3	.	CASSGSVPVYF	TGTGCCAGCAGTGGTTCGGTTCCCGTATATTTT
.	TRBV18	TRBJ2-5	.	CASSPPGETQYF	TGTGCCAGCTCACCACCGGGGGAGACCCAGTACTTC
.	TRBV4-1	TRBJ1-2	.	CASSQVLGQQGSGYTF	TGCGCCAGCAGCCAAGTTTTGGGGCAACAGGGAAGTGGCTACACCTTC
.	TRBV7-2	TRBJ1-4	TRBD1	CASSLVGTATEKLFF	TGTGCCAGCAGCTTAGTGGGGACAGCAACTGAAAAACTGTTTTTT
.	TRBV10-2	TRBJ2-3	TRBD2	CASSGTSRPDTQYF	TGCGCCAGCAGCGGGACTAGCAGGCCAGATACGCAGTATTTT
.	TRBV19	TRBJ2-7	.	CASSSAGAEGEQYF	TGTGCCAGTAGTAGTGCAGGGGCCGAGGGCGAGCAGTACTTC
.	TRBV10-3	TRBJ1-2	.	CAISDSLGFKYGYTF	TGTGCCATCAGTGACAGTCTAGGCTTTAAGTATGGCTACACCTTC
.	TRBV29-1	TRBJ2-5	TRBD2	CSGALRRLAGRDAQYF	TGCAGCGGAGCTCTTAGAAGGCTAGCGGGGAGAGATGCCCAGTACTTC
few	TRBV28	TRBJ1-6	.	CASSESSYNSPLHF	TGTGCCAGCAGTGAGAGCTCCTATAATTCACCCCTCCACTTT